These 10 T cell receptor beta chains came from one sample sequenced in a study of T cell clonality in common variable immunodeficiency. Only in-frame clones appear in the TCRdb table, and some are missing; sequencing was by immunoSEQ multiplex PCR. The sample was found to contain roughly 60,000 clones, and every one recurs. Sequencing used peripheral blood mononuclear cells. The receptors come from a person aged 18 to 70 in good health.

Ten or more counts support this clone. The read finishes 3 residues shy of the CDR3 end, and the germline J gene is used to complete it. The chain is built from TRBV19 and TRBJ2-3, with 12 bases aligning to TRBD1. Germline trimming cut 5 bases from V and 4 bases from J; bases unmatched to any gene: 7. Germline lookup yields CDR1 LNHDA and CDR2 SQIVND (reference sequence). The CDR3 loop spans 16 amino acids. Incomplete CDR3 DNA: TGTGCCAGTAGTCCCACCGGGACAGGGGGCGCAGATACG. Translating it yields CASSPTGTGGADT. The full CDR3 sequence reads CASSPTGTGGADTQYF.

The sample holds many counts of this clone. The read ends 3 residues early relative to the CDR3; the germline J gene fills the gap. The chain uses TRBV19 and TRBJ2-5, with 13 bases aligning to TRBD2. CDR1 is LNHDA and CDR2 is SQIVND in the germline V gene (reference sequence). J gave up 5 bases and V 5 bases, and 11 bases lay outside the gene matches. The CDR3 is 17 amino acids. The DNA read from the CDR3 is TGTGCCAGTAGTCCGACACCGGGACTAGCGGGATTGGAGACC. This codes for CASSPTPGLAGLET. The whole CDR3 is CASSPTPGLAGLETQYF. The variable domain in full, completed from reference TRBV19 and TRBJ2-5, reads DGGITQSPKYLFRKEGQNVTLSCEQNLNHDAMYWYRQDPGQGLRLIYYSQIVNDFQKGDIAEGYSVSREKKESFPLTVTSAQKNPTAFYLCASSPTPGLAGLETQYFGPGTRLLVL.

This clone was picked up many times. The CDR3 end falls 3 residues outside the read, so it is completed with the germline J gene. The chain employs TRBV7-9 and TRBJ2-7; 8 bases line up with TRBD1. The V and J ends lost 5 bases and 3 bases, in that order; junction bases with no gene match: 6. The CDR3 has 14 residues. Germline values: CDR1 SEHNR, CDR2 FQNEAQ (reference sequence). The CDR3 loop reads CASSHRDRNYEQYF. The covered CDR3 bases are TGTGCCAGCAGCCACCGGGACAGGAACTACGAG. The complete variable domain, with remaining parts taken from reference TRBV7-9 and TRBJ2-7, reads DTGVSQNPRHKITKRGQNVTFRCDPISEHNRLYWYRQTLGQGPEFLTYFQNEAQLEKSRLLSDRFSAERPKGSFSTLEIQRTEQGDSAMYLCASSHRDRNYEQYFGPGTRLTVT.

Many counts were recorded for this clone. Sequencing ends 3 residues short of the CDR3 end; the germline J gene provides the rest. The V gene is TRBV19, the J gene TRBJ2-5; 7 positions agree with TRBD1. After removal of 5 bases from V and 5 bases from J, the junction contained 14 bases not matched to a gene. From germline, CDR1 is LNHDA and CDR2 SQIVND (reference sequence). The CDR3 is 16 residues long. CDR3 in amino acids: CASSPSRDSRLETQYF. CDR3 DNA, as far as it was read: TGTGCCAGTAGTCCATCCCGGGACAGCCGTTTGGAGACC.

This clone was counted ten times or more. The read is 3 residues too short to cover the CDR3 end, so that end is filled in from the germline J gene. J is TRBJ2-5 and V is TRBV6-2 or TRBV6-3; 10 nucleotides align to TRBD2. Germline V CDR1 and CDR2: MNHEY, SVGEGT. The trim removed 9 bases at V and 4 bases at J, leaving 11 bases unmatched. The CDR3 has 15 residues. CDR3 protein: CASGSSGRALETQYF. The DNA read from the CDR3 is TGTGCCAGTGGATCGAGCGGGAGGGCCTTAGAGACC.

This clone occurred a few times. The CDR3 region is CASSSQGAYNEQFF. Incomplete CDR3 DNA: TGCGCCAGCAGCTCACAGGGGGCCTACAATGAG. The chain joins TRBV5-1 to TRBJ2-1; 8 bases match TRBD1. The CDR3 extends 3 residues past the end of the read, so its final part is completed from the germline J gene. The junction had 1 base not matched to a gene; V was cut back by 3 bases and J by 2 bases. Germline CDR1 is SGHRS and CDR2 is YFSETQ. The CDR3 loop spans 14 amino acids. The full variable domain, with the rest looked up from reference TRBV5-1 and TRBJ2-1, is KAGVTQTPRYLIKTRGQQVTLSCSPISGHRSVSWYQQTPGQGLQFLFEYFSETQRNKGNFPGRFSGRQFSNSRSEMNVSTLELGDSALYLCASSSQGAYNEQFFGPGTRLTVL.

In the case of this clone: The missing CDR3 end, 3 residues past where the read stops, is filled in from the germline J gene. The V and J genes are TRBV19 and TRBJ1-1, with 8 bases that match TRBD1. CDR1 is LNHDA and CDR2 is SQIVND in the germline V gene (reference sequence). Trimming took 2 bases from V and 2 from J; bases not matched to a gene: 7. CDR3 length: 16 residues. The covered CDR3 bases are TGTGCCAGTAGTATAATTCCCGGGACAGGCAACACTGAA. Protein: CASSIIPGTGNTE. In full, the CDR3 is CASSIIPGTGNTEAFF.

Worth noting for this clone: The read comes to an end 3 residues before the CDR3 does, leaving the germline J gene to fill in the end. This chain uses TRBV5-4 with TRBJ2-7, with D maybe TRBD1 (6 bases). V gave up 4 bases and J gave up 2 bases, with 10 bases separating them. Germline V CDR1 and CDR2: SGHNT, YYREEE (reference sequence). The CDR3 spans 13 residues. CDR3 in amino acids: CASSTQGPYEQYF. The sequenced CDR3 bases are TGTGCCAGCAGCACACAGGGTCCCTACGAG.

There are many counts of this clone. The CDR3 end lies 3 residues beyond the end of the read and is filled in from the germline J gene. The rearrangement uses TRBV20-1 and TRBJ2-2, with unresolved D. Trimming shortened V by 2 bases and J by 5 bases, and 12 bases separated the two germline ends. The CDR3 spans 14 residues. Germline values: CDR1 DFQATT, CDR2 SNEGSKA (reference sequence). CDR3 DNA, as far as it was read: TGCAGTGCTAGACTGGGCGTGAAAACCGGGGAG. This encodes CSARLGVKTGE. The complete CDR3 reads CSARLGVKTGELFF.

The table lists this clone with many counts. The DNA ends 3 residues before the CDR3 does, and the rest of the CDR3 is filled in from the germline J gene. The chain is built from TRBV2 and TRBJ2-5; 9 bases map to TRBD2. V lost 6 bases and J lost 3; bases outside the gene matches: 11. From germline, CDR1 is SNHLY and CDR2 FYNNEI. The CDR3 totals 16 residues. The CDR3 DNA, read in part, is TGTGCCAGCAGGGGACTAAGAGTAGCGGGAGAAGAGACC. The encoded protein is CASRGLRVAGEET. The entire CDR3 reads CASRGLRVAGEETQYF.